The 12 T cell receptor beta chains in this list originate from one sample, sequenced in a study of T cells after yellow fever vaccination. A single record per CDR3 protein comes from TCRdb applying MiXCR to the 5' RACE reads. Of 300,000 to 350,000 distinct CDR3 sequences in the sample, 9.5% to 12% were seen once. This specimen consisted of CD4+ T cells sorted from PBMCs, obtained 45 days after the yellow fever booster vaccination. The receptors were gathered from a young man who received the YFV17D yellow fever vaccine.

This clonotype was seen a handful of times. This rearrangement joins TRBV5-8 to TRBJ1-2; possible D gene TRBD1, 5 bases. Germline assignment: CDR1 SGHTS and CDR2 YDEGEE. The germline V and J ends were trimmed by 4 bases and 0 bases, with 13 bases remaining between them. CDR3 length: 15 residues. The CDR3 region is CASSQWDGANYGYTF. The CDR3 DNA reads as TGTGCCAGCAGCCAGTGGGACGGAGCTAACTATGGCTACACCTTC.

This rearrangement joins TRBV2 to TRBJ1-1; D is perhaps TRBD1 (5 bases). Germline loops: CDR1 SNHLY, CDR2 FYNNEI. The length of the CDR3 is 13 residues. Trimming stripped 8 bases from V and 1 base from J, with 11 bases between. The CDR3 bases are TGTGCCAGCCTGTGGGGGAGGAACACTGAAGCTTTCTTT. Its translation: CASLWGRNTEAFF.

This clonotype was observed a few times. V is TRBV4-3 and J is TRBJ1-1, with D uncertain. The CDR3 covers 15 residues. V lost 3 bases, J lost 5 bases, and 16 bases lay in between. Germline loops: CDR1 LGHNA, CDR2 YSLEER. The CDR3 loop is CASSQAPGVETEAFF. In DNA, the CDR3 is TGCGCCAGCAGCCAGGCCCCCGGAGTCGAAACTGAAGCTTTCTTT.

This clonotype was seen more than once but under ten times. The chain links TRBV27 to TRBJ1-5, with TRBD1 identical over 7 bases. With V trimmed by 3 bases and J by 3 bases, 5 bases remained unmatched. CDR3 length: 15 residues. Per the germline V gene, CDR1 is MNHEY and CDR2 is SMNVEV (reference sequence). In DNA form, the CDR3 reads TGTGCCAGCAGTTTCCGGGGACAGCCCAATCAGCCCCAGCATTTT. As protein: CASSFRGQPNQPQHF.

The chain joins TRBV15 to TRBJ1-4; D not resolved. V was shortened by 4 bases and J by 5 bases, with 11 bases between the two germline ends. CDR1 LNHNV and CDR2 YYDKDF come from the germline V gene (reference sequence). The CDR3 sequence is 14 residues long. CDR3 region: CATSTRQVNEKLFF. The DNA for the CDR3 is TGTGCCACCAGCACAAGACAAGTAAATGAAAAACTGTTTTTT.

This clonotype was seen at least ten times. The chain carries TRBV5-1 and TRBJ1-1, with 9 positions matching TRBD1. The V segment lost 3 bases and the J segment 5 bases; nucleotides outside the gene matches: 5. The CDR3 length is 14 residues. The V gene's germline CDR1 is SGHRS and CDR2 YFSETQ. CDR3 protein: CASSSGQGRTEAFF. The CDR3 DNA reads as TGCGCCAGCAGCTCGGGACAGGGTAGGACTGAAGCTTTCTTT. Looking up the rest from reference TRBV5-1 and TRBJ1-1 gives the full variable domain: KAGVTQTPRYLIKTRGQQVTLSCSPISGHRSVSWYQQTPGQGLQFLFEYFSETQRNKGNFPGRFSGRQFSNSRSEMNVSTLELGDSALYLCASSSGQGRTEAFFGQGTRLTVV.

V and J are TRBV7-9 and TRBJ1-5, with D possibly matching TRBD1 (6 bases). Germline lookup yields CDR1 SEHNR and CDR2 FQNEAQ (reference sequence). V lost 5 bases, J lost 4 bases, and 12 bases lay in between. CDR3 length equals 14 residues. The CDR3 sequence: CASSAGVTNQPQHF. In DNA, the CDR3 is TGTGCCAGCAGCGCAGGGGTGACAAATCAGCCCCAGCATTTT.

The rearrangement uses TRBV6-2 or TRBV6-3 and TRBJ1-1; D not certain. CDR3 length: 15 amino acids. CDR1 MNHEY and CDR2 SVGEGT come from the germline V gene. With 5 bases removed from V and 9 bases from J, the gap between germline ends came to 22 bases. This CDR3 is CASSLLGRPVTKAFF. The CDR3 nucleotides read TGTGCCAGCAGTCTACTGGGGAGGCCCGTCACCAAAGCTTTCTTT.

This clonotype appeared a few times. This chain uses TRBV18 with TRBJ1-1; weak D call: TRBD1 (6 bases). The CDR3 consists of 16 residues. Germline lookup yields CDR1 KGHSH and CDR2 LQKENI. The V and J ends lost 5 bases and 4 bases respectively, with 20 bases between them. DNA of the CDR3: TGTGCCAGCTCATCGCGACACAGGGACGGGAGCACTGAAGCTTTCTTT. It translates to CASSSRHRDGSTEAFF.

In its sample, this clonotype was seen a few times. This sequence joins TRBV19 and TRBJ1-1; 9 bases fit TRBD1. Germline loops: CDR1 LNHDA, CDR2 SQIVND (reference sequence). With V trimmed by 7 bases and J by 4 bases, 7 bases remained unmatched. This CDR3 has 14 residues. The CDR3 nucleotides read TGTGCCAGTACCCGGGACAGGGAAGGCACTGAAGCTTTCTTT. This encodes CASTRDREGTEAFF. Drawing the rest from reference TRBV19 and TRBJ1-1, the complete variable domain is DGGITQSPKYLFRKEGQNVTLSCEQNLNHDAMYWYRQDPGQGLRLIYYSQIVNDFQKGDIAEGYSVSREKKESFPLTVTSAQKNPTAFYLCASTRDREGTEAFFGQGTRLTVV.

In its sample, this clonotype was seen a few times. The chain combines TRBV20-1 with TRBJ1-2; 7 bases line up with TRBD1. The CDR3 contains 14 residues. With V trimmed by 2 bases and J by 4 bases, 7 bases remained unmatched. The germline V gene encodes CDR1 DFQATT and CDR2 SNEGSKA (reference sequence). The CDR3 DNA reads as TGCAGTGCTAGACAGACAGGGTTTACCTATGGCTACACCTTC. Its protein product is CSARQTGFTYGYTF.

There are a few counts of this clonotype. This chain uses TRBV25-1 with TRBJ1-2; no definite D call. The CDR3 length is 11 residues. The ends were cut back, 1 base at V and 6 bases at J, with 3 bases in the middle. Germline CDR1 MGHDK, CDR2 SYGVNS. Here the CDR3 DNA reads TGTGCCAGCAGTGAATTCGATGGCTACACCTTC. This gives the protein CASSEFDGYTF.